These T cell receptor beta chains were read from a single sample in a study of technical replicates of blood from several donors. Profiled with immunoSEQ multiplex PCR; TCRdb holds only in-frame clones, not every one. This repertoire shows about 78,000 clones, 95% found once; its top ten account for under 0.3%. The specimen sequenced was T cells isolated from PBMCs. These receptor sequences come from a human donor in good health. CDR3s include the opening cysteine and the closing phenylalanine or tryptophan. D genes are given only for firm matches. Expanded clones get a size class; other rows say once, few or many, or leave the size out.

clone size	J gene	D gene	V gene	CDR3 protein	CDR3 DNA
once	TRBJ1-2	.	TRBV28	CASSPPREGYYGYTF	TGTGCCAGCAGTCCCCCACGGGAGGGTTACTATGGCTACACCTTC
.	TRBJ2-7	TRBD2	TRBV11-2	CASSHGTINYEQYF	TGTGCCAGCAGCCACGGGACTATCAACTACGAGCAGTACTTC
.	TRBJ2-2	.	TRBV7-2	CASSLALGGWAGFGELFF	TGTGCCAGCAGCTTAGCGTTGGGCGGGTGGGCTGGCTTTGGGGAGCTGTTTTTT
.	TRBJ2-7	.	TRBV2	CASSEASLIDEQYF	TGTGCCAGCAGTGAAGCGTCGCTAATCGACGAGCAGTACTTC
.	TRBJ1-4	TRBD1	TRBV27	CASSFQRDRDEKLFF	TGTGCCAGCAGTTTTCAGAGGGACAGGGATGAAAAACTGTTTTTT
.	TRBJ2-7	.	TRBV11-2	CASSLGVETYEQYF	TGTGCCAGCAGCTTGGGAGTTGAAACCTACGAGCAGTACTTC
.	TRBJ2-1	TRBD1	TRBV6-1	CAMTGQASYNEQFF	TGTGCCATGACGGGACAGGCCTCCTACAATGAGCAGTTCTTC
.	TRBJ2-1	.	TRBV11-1	CASSETEGRREQFF	TGTGCCAGCAGCGAAACGGAGGGGCGGCGTGAGCAGTTCTTC
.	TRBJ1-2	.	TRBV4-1	CASSQGPYGYTF	TGCGCCAGCAGCCAAGGTCCTTATGGCTACACCTTC
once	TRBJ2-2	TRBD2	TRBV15	CATNLAGGGELFF	TGTGCCACCAACTTAGCGGGAGGCGGGGAGCTGTTTTTT
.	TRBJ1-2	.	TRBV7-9	CASSLGGASGYTF	TGTGCCAGCAGCTTAGGTGGAGCGTCCGGCTACACCTTC
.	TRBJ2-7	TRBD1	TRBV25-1	CASSESPTGYYEQYF	TGTGCCAGCAGTGAATCTCCGACAGGGTACTACGAGCAGTACTTC
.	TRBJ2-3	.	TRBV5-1	CASSWTETDTQYF	TGCGCCAGCAGCTGGACTGAAACAGATACGCAGTATTTT
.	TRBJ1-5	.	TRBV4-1	CASSPGPTQPNQPQHF	TGCGCCAGCAGCCCAGGGCCCACTCAACCTAATCAGCCCCAGCATTTT
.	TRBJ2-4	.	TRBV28	CASRDTIAKNIQYF	TGTGCCAGCAGGGACACCATAGCCAAAAACATTCAGTACTTC
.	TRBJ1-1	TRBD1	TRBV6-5	CASSLGTGGTEAFF	TGTGCCAGCAGTCTGGGGACAGGGGGCACTGAAGCTTTCTTT
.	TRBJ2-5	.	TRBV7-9	CASSSGQDFQETQYF	TGTGCCAGCAGCTCCGGGCAGGACTTTCAAGAGACCCAGTACTTC
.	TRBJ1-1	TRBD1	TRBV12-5	CASGNRQGGAEAFF	TGTGCTAGTGGTAATCGACAGGGTGGCGCTGAAGCTTTCTTT
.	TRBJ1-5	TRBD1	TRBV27	CASSLGTGVLNQPQHF	TGTGCCAGCAGTCTTGGGACAGGGGTTCTTAATCAGCCCCAGCATTTT
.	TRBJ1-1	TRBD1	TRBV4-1	CASSQKGAEAFF	TGCGCCAGCAGCCAAAAGGGGGCAGAAGCTTTCTTT
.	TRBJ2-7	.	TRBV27	CANSFSYEQYF	TGTGCCAACTCCTTCTCCTACGAGCAGTACTTC
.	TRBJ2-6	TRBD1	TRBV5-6	CASSGTVGQGSGANVLTF	TGTGCCAGCAGTGGTACCGTAGGACAGGGGTCTGGGGCCAACGTCCTGACTTTC
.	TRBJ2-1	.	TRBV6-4	CASSDSPANEQFF	TGTGCCAGCAGTGACTCACCCGCGAATGAGCAGTTCTTC
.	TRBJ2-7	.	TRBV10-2	CASIGQSYEQYF	TGCGCCAGCATTGGACAGTCCTACGAGCAGTACTTC